Described below is a single T cell receptor beta chain sequence and its context. This receptor's antigen is unknown. No much larger clone exists at a distance of one base, and base qualities are not known. This sample is part of a study of cytomegalovirus exposure and HLA in healthy donors (TCRdb year 2017). About the study as a whole: According to an earlier analysis of several hundred of the donors, roughly 180 million T cells yielded 120 million or so unique TCR beta sequences and around 280 Gb of sequence data. An early release that covered about 600 HLA-typed donors contained approximately 290 gigabases of sequencing data and tens of millions of unique TCR sequences. Of the 300 to 500 genotyped donors, roughly 76% were placed in the genetic ancestry cluster associated with self-reported Caucasian donors. The aim of the study was to test whether cataloging public T cell receptors could identify signatures of past pathogen exposure. The study used immunosequencing to profile the T cell repertoires of some 600 subjects and linked those repertoires to cytomegalovirus serostatus. In addition to the first cohort of about 650 subjects, a separate validation cohort of 130 or so different subjects was used. To predict cytomegalovirus infection status, the study brought together high-throughput TCR immunosequencing, statistical association of individual TCRs with disease status, and machine learning. In a later analysis, previously published TCR beta repertoires from 600 to 850 donors were re-analyzed and high-resolution HLA genotyping was added so that TCR occurrence patterns could be studied. Rather than drawing on any new phenotypic data, the later analysis identified candidate immune exposures from TCR beta sequences and the way those sequences occurred across donors. An earlier analysis of around 540 of the donors applied high-throughput TCR beta sequencing to assess whether each TCR beta V gene segment acted as functional or pseudogenic. Donor age, sex, ethnicity and CMV serostatus were collected together with the repertoire data. In a later genetic analysis, genome-wide SNP genotypes for about 65% of the 666 donors were used, and that subset was treated as a discovery cohort. Every discovery cohort repertoire had been produced on one sequencing platform. Both class I and class II loci were covered by HLA typing, at four-digit resolution. Typing coverage differed by locus: A, B, C, DRB1 and DQB1 were typed in roughly 629-630 donors, DQA1 in about 500, DPA1 in around 600, and DPB1 in about 450. A handful of DR-DQ haplotypes were handled as single units for association and clustering because linkage in the cohort was strong. Among about 390 genotyped donors of the cohort, an average of about 240,000 unique TCR beta nucleotide sequences were sequenced per donor, roughly 20% of them non-productive. Points the paper makes about the study in general: The study listed 164 TCR beta chains as associated with cytomegalovirus. Cytomegalovirus status was reported to be diagnosed by the classifier with high specificity and sensitivity in both the original and validation cohorts. A few of the identified cytomegalovirus-associated TCR beta chains were confirmed in vitro to be specific for cytomegalovirus antigens. Sequencing depth was assumed to be roughly uniform across donors in the presence/absence analyses, though that assumption may not hold. According to a later analysis, parvovirus B19, influenza, CMV and Epstein-Barr virus appeared linked to several top co-occurrence clusters. A further reported finding was that TCR beta sequences accurately predicted the HLA-A and HLA-B alleles for most subjects in the first cohort. A cluster of highly shared sequence variants was judged likely to be a technical artifact of the sequencing pipeline. Specific HLA alleles were associated with about 17,000 TCR beta sequences at a false discovery rate of 0.05 in a later analysis. An association between a missense DCLRE1C variant and V-gene and J-gene trimming of TCR beta chains was found in a later genetic analysis and replicated in an independent cohort. A later analysis found that most CMV-associated TCR beta chains appeared HLA-restricted, with HLA associations seemingly driven largely by CMV exposure. Across donors, most TCR sequences were observed very rarely, whereas some public TCRs were present in many individuals. A later genetic analysis reported fewer N-insertions in productive TCRs among donors in an Asian-associated ancestry cluster than the roughly 640-donor mean. The only immune exposure information available for the cohort was CMV serostatus. Because HLA typing was missing for some donors at each locus, association tests included only the typed subset. When HLA alleles, especially DR and DQ, strongly co-occurred, attributing TCR associations to individual alleles was difficult. In an earlier analysis of approximately 600 of the donors, most TCR beta V segments were observed in productive rearrangements about 90% or about 30% of the time, broadly matching IMGT annotations. The cohort was sequenced for TCR beta chains only, and without alpha or paired-chain data the features that could be detected were limited. In a later analysis, HLA-associated TCR beta chains were found to be more clonally expanded and to have lower generation probabilities than equally common non-associated chains. Correlated functional status among segregating V segments might reflect linkage disequilibrium, but an unknown experimental factor could not be ruled out. In a later analysis, TCR association rates were found to vary across HLA loci, with the most associated TCRs seen for DRB1 alleles and the fewest for HLA-C alleles. The earlier analysis of about 600 of the donors excluded some 15 rarely observed V segments, including chromosome 9 orphons, because counts were too low. The authors suggested that the approach could potentially be generalized to other disease states and immunological phenotypes.

In total, 600 or so healthy bone marrow donors made up the cohort. At the time of sampling, all cohort members were nominally healthy, though unrecorded immune exposures were likely present. The donor was CMV seropositive and was included in the group of some 290 seropositive cohort members. A peripheral blood sample was provided by each donor, and peripheral blood mononuclear cells were used for TCR beta sequencing. Genomic DNA was extracted from the blood cell samples with the Qiagen DNeasy Blood Extraction Kit. Library construction relied on the immunoSEQ multiplex PCR assay. For the multiplex PCR, a mixture combining 60 forward primers for TCR Vbeta segments and 13 reverse primers for TCR Jbeta segments was used. The CDR3 region of rearranged TCR beta genes was amplified from genomic DNA with a multiplex PCR assay. The Illumina HiSeq System was used to sequence the amplified TCR beta libraries as 87-base-pair reads. The paper's processing steps were these. Across the 670 or so repertoires, a later analysis counted roughly 84 million unique TCR beta chains, approximately 12 million of which were shared by at least two donors. A nearest-neighbor algorithm error-corrected the raw reads and collapsed the reads into unique sequences, merging closely related sequences to remove PCR and sequencing errors. CDR3 sequences were aligned to IMGT reference sequences to assign V, D and J gene segments. Each retained sequence needed at least a six-nucleotide match to both a V gene segment and a J gene segment. A rearrangement was called productive if the CDR3 had no stop codons and remained in frame with V and J, and every other rearrangement was called non-productive. CDR3 was defined according to IMGT convention as the region running from the second conserved V-encoded cysteine to the conserved J-encoded phenylalanine. Sequences without an unambiguous match to a single V gene segment were excluded from the earlier analysis of approximately 600 of the donors. An earlier analysis of 450 to 650 of the donors called V segments functional above 56.7% productive rearrangements and segregating when the between-donor standard deviation exceeded 5%. A statistical classification framework was built to diagnose cytomegalovirus status from the catalog of TCR beta chain sequences. In a later analysis, TCR nucleotide sequences were compared against IMGT/GENE-DB human TR gene sequences so that V and J genes could be assigned. Using the TCRdist pipeline, a later analysis assigned CDR3 sequences along with most-parsimonious VDJ recombination scenarios. In a later analysis, each TCR beta chain was defined by its CDR3 amino acid sequence together with its V-gene family, and reads lacking a unique V-gene family were excluded. In a later analysis, around 600 highly shared, low-generation-probability nucleotide sequences were removed to address suspected cross-contamination and a sequencing artifact. In a later analysis, a clonal expansion index was calculated for each public chain from normalized within-repertoire ranks of inferred template counts. In a later analysis, generation probabilities were computed with a VDJ recombination model fitted to out-of-frame rearrangements, and the resulting probabilities were checked against IGoR. A later analysis scored TCR-TCR, TCR-HLA and TCR-CMV co-occurrence with hypergeometric tests, applying a repertoire-size bias correction to TCR pairs. False discovery rates were estimated in a later analysis by permuting HLA or CMV assignments 20 times. In a later analysis, co-occurring TCRs were grouped with DBSCAN, and TCRdist sequence similarity was added when clustering was performed within HLA-allele-positive subsets. For co-occurrence clustering, repertoires with fewer than 30,000 or more than 120,000 public chains were excluded, along with roughly five repertoires with anomalous nucleotide sharing. What TCRdb holds here is the immuneACCESS table cut down to in-frame rearrangements. Part of the clones is not present; checked against another copy, under half of the missing clones reflect an unresolved V gene, and the others are unexplained. V and J calls and clone size are given by that table; D and trimming were obtained from the DNA. This sample gives over 130,000 clones in total; approximately 84% of them show up just once. 1.4% of the sample lies in the top ten.

The sequencing input was PBMCs. This receptor was obtained from a man aged 25 to 40 in good health and CMV-seropositive.

The CDR3 loop reads CASSTNRVQPQHF. The base sequence is TGTGCCAGTAGTACAAACAGGGTTCAGCCCCAGCATTTT. The chain is made from TRBV19 and TRBJ1-5; matching of 6 bases hints at TRBD1 as the D gene. Looking up the germline V gene (reference sequence) yields CDR1 LNHDA and CDR2 SQIVND. The CDR3 runs 13 amino acids, cysteine and phenylalanine included. The retained sequence is limited to the CDR3, 39 bases, with the frame set at the first base. Trimming removed 4 bases from V and 6 bases from J, leaving 10 bases between the germline ends.